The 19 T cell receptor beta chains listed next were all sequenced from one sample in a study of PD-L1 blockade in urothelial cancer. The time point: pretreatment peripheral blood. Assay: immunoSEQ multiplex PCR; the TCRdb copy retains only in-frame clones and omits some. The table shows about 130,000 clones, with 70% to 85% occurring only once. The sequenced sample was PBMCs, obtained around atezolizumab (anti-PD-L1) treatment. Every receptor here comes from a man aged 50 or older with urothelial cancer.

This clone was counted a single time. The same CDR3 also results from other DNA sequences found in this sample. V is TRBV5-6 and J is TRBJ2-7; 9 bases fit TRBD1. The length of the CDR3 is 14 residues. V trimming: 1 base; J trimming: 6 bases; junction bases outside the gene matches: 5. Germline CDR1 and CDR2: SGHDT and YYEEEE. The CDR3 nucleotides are TGTGCCAGCAGCTTGCGTGGGACAGGGCGCGAGCAGTACTTC. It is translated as CASSLRGTGREQYF.

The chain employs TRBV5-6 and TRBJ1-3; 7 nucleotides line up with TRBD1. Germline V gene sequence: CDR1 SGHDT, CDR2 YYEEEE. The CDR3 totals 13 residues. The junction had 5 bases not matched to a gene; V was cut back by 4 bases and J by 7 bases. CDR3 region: CASSQQGSNTIYF. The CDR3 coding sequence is TGTGCCAGCAGCCAACAGGGGAGTAACACCATATATTTT.

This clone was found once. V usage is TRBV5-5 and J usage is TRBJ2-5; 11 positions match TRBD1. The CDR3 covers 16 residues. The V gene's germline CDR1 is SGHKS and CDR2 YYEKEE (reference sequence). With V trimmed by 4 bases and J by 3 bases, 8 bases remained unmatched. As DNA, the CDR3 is TGTGCCAGCAGCACCGGACAGGGGGCGCGTGAAGAGACCCAGTACTTC. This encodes CASSTGQGAREETQYF.

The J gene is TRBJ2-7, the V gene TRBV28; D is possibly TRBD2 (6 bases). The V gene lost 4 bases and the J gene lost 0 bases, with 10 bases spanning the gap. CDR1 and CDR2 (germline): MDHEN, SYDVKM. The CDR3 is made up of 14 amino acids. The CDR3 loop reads CASSSGGISYEQYF. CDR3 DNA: TGTGCCAGCAGTTCCGGGGGTATCTCCTACGAGCAGTACTTC.

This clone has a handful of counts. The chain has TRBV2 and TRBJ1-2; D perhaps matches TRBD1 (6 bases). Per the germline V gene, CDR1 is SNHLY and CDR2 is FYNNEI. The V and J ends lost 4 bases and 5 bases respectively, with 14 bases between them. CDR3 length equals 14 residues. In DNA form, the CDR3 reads TGTGCCAGCAGTGGGGGCGGCAGGGGTTATGGCTACACCTTC. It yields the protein CASSGGGRGYGYTF.

Here the CDR3 reads CASATGAPSGYTF. As DNA, the CDR3 is TGTGCCAGTGCGACAGGGGCACCCAGTGGCTACACCTTC. This sequence joins TRBV19 and TRBJ1-2, with 8 bases lining up with TRBD1. CDR3 size: 13 residues. V was clipped by 8 bases and J by 7 bases; unmatched bases: 9. Germline V gene sequence: CDR1 LNHDA, CDR2 SQIVND (reference sequence).

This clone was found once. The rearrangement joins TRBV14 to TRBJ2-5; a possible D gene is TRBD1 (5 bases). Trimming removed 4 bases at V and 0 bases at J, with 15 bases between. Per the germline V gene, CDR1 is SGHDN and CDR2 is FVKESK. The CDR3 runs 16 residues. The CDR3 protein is CASSPRRDRNQETQYF. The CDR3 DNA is TGTGCCAGCAGCCCCCGTCGAGACAGAAACCAAGAGACCCAGTACTTC. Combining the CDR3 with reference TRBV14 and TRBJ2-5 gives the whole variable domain EAGVTQFPSHSVIEKGQTVTLRCDPISGHDNLYWYRRVMGKEIKFLLHFVKESKQDESGMPNNRFLAERTGGTYSTLKVQPAELEDSGVYFCASSPRRDRNQETQYFGPGTRLLVL.

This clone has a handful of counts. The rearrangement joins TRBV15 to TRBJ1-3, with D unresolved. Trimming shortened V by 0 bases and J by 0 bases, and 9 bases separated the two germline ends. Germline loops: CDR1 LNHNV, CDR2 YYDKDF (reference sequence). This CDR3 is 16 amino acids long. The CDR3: CATSRETPSSGNTIYF. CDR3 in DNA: TGTGCCACCAGCAGAGAAACGCCCAGCTCTGGAAACACCATATATTTT.

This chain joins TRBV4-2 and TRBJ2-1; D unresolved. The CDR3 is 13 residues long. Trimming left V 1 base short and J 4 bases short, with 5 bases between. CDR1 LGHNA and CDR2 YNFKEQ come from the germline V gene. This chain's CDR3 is CASSQARYNEQFF. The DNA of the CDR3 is TGTGCCAGCAGCCAAGCGCGGTACAATGAGCAGTTCTTC.

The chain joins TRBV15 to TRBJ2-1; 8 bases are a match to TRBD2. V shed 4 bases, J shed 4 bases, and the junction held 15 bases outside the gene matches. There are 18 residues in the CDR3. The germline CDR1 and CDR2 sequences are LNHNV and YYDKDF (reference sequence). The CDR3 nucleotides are TGTGCCACCAGCACCCACGGCCCTGCGGGAGGCCGATACAATGAGCAGTTCTTC. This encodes CATSTHGPAGGRYNEQFF.

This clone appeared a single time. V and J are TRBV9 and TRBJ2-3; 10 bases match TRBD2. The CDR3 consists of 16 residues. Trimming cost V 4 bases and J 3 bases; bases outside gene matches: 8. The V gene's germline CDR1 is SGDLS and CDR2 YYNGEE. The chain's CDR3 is CASSTHLAGETDTQYF. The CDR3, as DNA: TGTGCCAGCAGCACCCACCTAGCGGGAGAGACAGATACGCAGTATTTT.

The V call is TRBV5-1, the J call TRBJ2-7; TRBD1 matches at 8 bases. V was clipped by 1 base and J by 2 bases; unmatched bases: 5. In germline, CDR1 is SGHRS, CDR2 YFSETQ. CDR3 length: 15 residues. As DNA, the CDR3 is TGCGCCAGCAGCTTGTCAACAGGGGGGACCTACGAGCAGTACTTC. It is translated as CASSLSTGGTYEQYF.

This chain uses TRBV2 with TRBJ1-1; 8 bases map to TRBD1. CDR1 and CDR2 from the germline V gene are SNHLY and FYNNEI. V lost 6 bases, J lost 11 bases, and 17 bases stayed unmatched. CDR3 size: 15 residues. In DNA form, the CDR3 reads TGTGCCAGCAGCGCTTACCGGACAGGGAGTATTAATGCTTTCTTT. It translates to CASSAYRTGSINAFF.

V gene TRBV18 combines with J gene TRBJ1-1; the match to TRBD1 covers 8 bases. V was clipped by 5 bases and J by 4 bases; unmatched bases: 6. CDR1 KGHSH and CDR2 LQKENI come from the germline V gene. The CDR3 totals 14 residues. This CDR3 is CASSADRAGTEAFF. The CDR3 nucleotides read TGTGCCAGCTCAGCGGACAGGGCCGGCACTGAAGCTTTCTTT.

CDR3 loop: CASSSKDAYNEQFF. The DNA for the CDR3 is TGTGCCAGCAGCTCTAAAGATGCTTACAATGAGCAGTTCTTC. The V gene is TRBV11-3, the J gene TRBJ2-1; D not resolved. This CDR3 contains 14 residues. Trimming stripped 4 bases from V and 4 bases from J, with 11 bases between. Per germline, CDR1 SGHNT and CDR2 YENEEA.

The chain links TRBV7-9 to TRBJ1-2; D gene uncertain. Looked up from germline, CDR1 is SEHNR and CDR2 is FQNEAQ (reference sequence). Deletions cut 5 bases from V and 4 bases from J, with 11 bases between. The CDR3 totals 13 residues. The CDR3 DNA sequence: TGTGCCAGCAGCCTCGGACTGGCCTATGGCTACACCTTC. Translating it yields CASSLGLAYGYTF.

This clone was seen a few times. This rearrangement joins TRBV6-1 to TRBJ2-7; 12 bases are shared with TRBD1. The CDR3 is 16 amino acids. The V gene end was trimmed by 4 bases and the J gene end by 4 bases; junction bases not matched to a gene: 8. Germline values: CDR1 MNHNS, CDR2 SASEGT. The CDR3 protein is CASSVQGQGANYEQYF. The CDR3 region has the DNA TGTGCCAGCAGTGTCCAGGGACAGGGGGCGAATTACGAGCAGTACTTC.

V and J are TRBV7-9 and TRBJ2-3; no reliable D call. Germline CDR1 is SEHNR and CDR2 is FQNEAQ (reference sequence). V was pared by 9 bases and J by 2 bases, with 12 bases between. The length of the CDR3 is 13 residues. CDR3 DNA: TGTGCCAGTGCGTTCGTTGTCACAGATACGCAGTATTTT. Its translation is CASAFVVTDTQYF.

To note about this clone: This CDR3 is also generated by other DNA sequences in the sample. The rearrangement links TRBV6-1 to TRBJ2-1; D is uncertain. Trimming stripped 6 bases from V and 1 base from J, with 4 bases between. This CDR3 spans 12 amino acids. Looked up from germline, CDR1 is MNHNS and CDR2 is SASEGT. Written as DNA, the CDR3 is TGTGCCAGCAGATCTTCCTACAATGAGCAGTTCTTC. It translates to CASRSSYNEQFF.